A single sample is the source of the 17 T cell receptor beta chains below, sequenced in a study of cytotoxic CD8 clonotypes in ibrutinib-treated CLL. Clones were sequenced by immunoSEQ multiplex PCR, and TCRdb holds only the in-frame ones, with some missing. The table has around 150,000 clones, approximately 80% seen once. Sequenced here: PBMCs, sampled after 36 months of ibrutinib treatment. These TCRs come from a human donor with chronic lymphocytic leukemia.

This clone was observed a few times. The V call is TRBV27, the J call TRBJ1-6; no reliable D call. Germline V gene lookup returns CDR1 MNHEY and CDR2 SMNVEV (reference sequence). The CDR3 runs to 15 residues. V lost 3 bases to trimming and J lost 11 bases, with 17 bases between them. CDR3 loop: CASSLVSAVLAPLHF. CDR3 nucleotide sequence: TGTGCCAGCAGTTTGGTATCGGCAGTATTAGCACCCCTCCACTTT.

The genes are TRBV6-5 and TRBJ1-1, with D unclear. Trimming shortened V by 7 bases and J by 3 bases, and 6 bases separated the two germline ends. Per the germline V gene, CDR1 is MNHEY and CDR2 is SVGAGI. The CDR3 has 11 amino acids. The CDR3 reads CASTKDTEAFF. CDR3 coding DNA: TGTGCCAGCACTAAGGACACTGAAGCTTTCTTT.

The rearrangement uses TRBV19 and TRBJ1-2; TRBD1 agrees at 7 bases. Germline V gene sequence: CDR1 LNHDA, CDR2 SQIVND (reference sequence). The CDR3 contains 13 residues. V shed 4 bases and J 6 bases; nucleotides not matched to a gene: 5. The CDR3 bases are TGTGCCAGTAGTACATCGCAGGGGGATGGCTACACCTTC. Translating gives CASSTSQGDGYTF.

In this sample, this clone turned up many times. The CDR3 loop is CASSTGQSGGGELFF. The DNA for the CDR3 is TGCGCCAGCAGCACGGGACAGAGTGGCGGCGGGGAGCTGTTTTTT. V gene TRBV5-1 combines with J gene TRBJ2-2, with 7 bases that match TRBD1. The germline CDR1 and CDR2 sequences are SGHRS and YFSETQ. V gave up 4 bases and J gave up 7 bases; unmatched junction bases: 10. The CDR3 runs to 15 residues.

The chain has TRBV19 and TRBJ2-7; 8 bases fit TRBD2. The CDR3 has 16 amino acids. Germline V gene lookup returns CDR1 LNHDA and CDR2 SQIVND (reference sequence). Trimming at V came to 2 bases and at J to 2 bases, leaving 8 bases not matched to a gene. CDR3 in DNA: TGTGCCAGTAGTATAAGGGTAGCGGGGCCCGCCTACGAGCAGTACTTC. This gives the protein CASSIRVAGPAYEQYF.

This CDR3 is CAGAAGGSRFGTDTQYF. In nucleotides, the CDR3 is TGTGCCGGCGCCGCAGGCGGGAGTCGGTTTGGAACAGATACGCAGTATTTT. The V and J genes are TRBV2 and TRBJ2-3; 7 nucleotides align to TRBD2. The CDR3 length is 17 residues. Germline V lookup: CDR1 SNHLY, CDR2 FYNNEI. J was trimmed by 3 bases and V by 11 bases; bases with no gene match: 20.

The rearrangement uses TRBV7-9 and TRBJ2-3; TRBD2 aligns across 10 bases. CDR1 and CDR2 from the germline V gene are SEHNR and FQNEAQ (reference sequence). This CDR3 region has 16 residues. Trimming removed 3 bases from V and 5 bases from J; junction bases left unmatched: 8. The CDR3 protein is CASSFLTSGDGDTQYF. The CDR3 coding sequence is TGTGCCAGCAGCTTCCTAACTAGCGGGGATGGAGATACGCAGTATTTT.

This chain links TRBV6-5 with TRBJ1-4; 9 bases align to TRBD1. The germline gives CDR1 MNHEY, CDR2 SVGAGI. V dropped 5 bases and J dropped 7; count of bases not matched to a gene: 5. The CDR3 is made up of 14 amino acids. CDR3 protein: CASSRQGGSEKLFF. The DNA of the CDR3 is TGTGCCAGCAGTCGACAGGGGGGAAGTGAAAAACTGTTTTTT.

V is TRBV29-1 and J is TRBJ2-1; D gene uncertain. The CDR3 contains 14 residues. Germline V CDR1 and CDR2: SQVTM, ANQGSEA. Trimming pared 3 bases from V and 4 bases from J, leaving 13 bases between. The CDR3 DNA sequence: TGCAGCGTTGATACTGGGTGGGAATACAATGAGCAGTTCTTC. Translating gives CSVDTGWEYNEQFF.

This clone showed up just once. The rearrangement uses TRBV18 and TRBJ1-5; D is perhaps TRBD1 (5 bases). Germline V CDR1 and CDR2: KGHSH, LQKENI. V lost 2 bases to trimming and J lost 4 bases, with 15 bases between them. The CDR3 is 16 residues long. The CDR3 DNA sequence: TGTGCCAGCTCACCATGGGAGGGACGAGTGAATCAGCCCCAGCATTTT. It encodes CASSPWEGRVNQPQHF.

The chain combines TRBV7-8 with TRBJ1-5, with 9 positions matching TRBD1. The CDR3 is 16 amino acids. The ends lost 1 base at V and 2 bases at J; junction bases unmatched: 3. Germline V lookup: CDR1 SGHVS, CDR2 FQNEAQ. The DNA for the CDR3 is TGTGCCAGCAGCTTAGGGAGGGACAGGGGCAATCAGCCCCAGCATTTT. As protein: CASSLGRDRGNQPQHF. Full variable domain (missing parts from reference TRBV7-8 and TRBJ1-5): GAGVSQSPRYKVAKRGQDVALRCDPISGHVSLFWYQQALGQGPEFLTYFQNEAQLDKSGLPSDRFFAERPEGSVSTLKIQRTQQEDSAVYLCASSLGRDRGNQPQHFGDGTRLSIL.

In the case of this clone: Germline is not matched at one junction end, which may reflect a read error. The same CDR3 is also encoded by other DNA sequences in this sample. The chain couples TRBV14 to TRBJ2-5; 9 nucleotides match TRBD2. The CDR3 is made up of 20 amino acids. Per germline, CDR1 SGHDN and CDR2 FVKESK. CDR3 nucleotides: TGTGCCAGTAGCCAAGTTATGCTAGCGGGGCGGGGGCCCTCTCAAGAGACCCAGTACTTC. Residues: CASSQVMLAGRGPSQETQYF.

CDR3 bases: TGTGCCAGCAGGGACTACAACGACAATGAGCAGTTCTTC. It encodes CASRDYNDNEQFF. The chain links TRBV27 to TRBJ2-1; D might be TRBD2 (6 bases). CDR3 size: 13 residues. V was trimmed by 6 bases and J by 5 bases, leaving 11 bases between them. Germline loops: CDR1 MNHEY, CDR2 SMNVEV (reference sequence).

The rearrangement joins TRBV11-1 to TRBJ1-5; no definite D call. The CDR3 covers 13 residues. Germline CDR1 reads SGHAT; CDR2 reads FQDESV (reference sequence). The ends were cut back, 5 bases at V and 3 bases at J, with 8 bases in the middle. CDR3 sequence reads: CASSQDHNQPQHF. Written as DNA, the CDR3 is TGTGCCAGCAGCCAGGACCACAATCAGCCCCAGCATTTT.

Remarks on this clone: Mismatch with germline at one junction end may stem from a read error. This chain connects TRBV13 to TRBJ2-3, with no clear D. Germline CDR1 reads PRHDT; CDR2 reads FYEKMQ (reference sequence). The length of the CDR3 is 11 residues. As DNA, the CDR3 is TGTGCCAGCAGTTTAGCAGATACGCAGTATTTT. Protein: CASSLADTQYF.

This chain connects TRBV19 to TRBJ2-7; 13 bases are a match to TRBD2. CDR3 size: 15 residues. J gave up 6 bases and V 1 base, and 3 bases lay outside the gene matches. Germline values: CDR1 LNHDA, CDR2 SQIVND (reference sequence). CDR3 amino acids: CASSIGTSGSSEQYF. CDR3 nucleotides: TGTGCCAGTAGTATAGGGACTAGCGGGAGCTCCGAGCAGTACTTC.

The V gene is TRBV5-1, the J gene TRBJ1-3; no clear D gene. The V gene's germline CDR1 is SGHRS and CDR2 YFSETQ. CDR3 size: 16 residues. V was pared by 0 bases and J by 0 bases, with 10 bases between. CDR3 sequence: CASSLVEVSSGNTIYF. Here the CDR3 DNA reads TGCGCCAGCAGCTTGGTCGAGGTGAGCTCTGGAAACACCATATATTTT.